The clone carrying this T cell receptor (beta chain) turned up a few times. Trimming took off 1 base at V and 3 bases at J, with 6 bases between the two ends. This CDR3 comprises 13 residues. Germline V gene data show CDR1 as DFQATT and CDR2 as SNEGSKA (reference sequence). These data are taken from a study of T cells after yellow fever vaccination. In TCRdb, the 5' RACE reads were re-called with MiXCR into one record per CDR3 protein. This sample has approximately 250,000 distinct CDR3 sequences, with around 4.9% found just once. J is TRBJ2-2 and V is TRBV20-1; no clear D. Sequencing was performed on CD4+ T cells sorted from PBMCs, taken on the day of the yellow fever booster vaccination. The sequence was obtained from a man younger than 30 who received the YFV17D yellow fever vaccine. CDR3 amino acids: CSARGSDTGELFF. DNA of the CDR3: TGCAGTGCTAGAGGAAGCGACACCGGGGAGCTGTTTTTT.